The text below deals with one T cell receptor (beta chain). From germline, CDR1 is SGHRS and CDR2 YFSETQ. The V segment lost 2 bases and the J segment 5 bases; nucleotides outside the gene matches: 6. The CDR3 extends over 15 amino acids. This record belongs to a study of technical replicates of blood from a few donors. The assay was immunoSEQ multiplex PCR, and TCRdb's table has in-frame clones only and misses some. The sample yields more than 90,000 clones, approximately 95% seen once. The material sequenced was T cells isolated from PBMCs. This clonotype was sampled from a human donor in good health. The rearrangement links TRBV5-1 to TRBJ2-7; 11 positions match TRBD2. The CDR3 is CASSFSGRALDEQYF. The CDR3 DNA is TGCGCCAGCAGCTTTAGCGGGAGGGCCCTGGACGAGCAGTACTTC.